The rows below give T cell receptor beta chains drawn from one sample of a study of blood T cell repertoires in COVID-19. This table comes from immunoSEQ multiplex PCR, and its TCRdb copy is limited to in-frame clones, with some not included. The sample holds about 80,000 clones; approximately 88% are singletons and the top ten take 6.5% to 8.5%. The specimen sequenced was peripheral blood. These receptors all come from a woman of 80 years or more with acute or convalescent COVID-19. CDR3s include the opening cysteine and the closing phenylalanine or tryptophan. Fields, in order: D gene, V gene, clone size, J gene, CDR3 DNA, CDR3 protein. D genes are given only for firm matches. Size is omitted from some rows. Given values are once, few, many or a class for expanded clones.

>-|TRBV5-4|-|TRBJ1-5
TGTGCCAGCAGTTTCGGGGGGGCAGGGGGCAATCAGCCCCAGCATTTT
CASSFGGAGGNQPQHF
>TRBD1|TRBV5-1|-|TRBJ1-2
TGCGCCAGCAGCTTGTCGGGACAGGGTTCTGGCTACACCTTC
CASSLSGQGSGYTF
>-|TRBV4-1|-|TRBJ2-7
TGCGCCAGCAGCCAGAGTAGCGTCTCCTACGAGCAGTACTTC
CASSQSSVSYEQYF
>-|TRBV30|-|TRBJ1-3
TGTGCCTGGTCGGTCTCGTTTGGAAACACCATATATTTT
CAWSVSFGNTIYF
>-|TRBV11-2|-|TRBJ2-3
TGTGCCAGCAGCCCACAGGGCCTCAGCACAGATACGCAGTATTTT
CASSPQGLSTDTQYF
>TRBD2|TRBV5-1|-|TRBJ2-1
TGCGCCAGCAGCCCCGGGACTAGCGGGAGTGGGTATGAGCAGTTCTTC
CASSPGTSGSGYEQFF
>TRBD1|TRBV6-5|-|TRBJ1-2
TGTGCCAGCAGTTACACCACAGGGGGCGCGCGTGGCTACACCTTC
CASSYTTGGARGYTF
>TRBD1|TRBV6-4|once|TRBJ2-1
TGTGCCAGCAGACCGGGACAGGCGAGCAATGAGCAGTTCTTC
CASRPGQASNEQFF
>TRBD2|TRBV7-2|-|TRBJ2-1
TGTGCCAGCAGCTCCCGGACTAGCGGGCCTTACAATGAGCAGTTCTTC
CASSSRTSGPYNEQFF
>-|TRBV9|-|TRBJ1-1
TGTGCCAGCAGCGGAGGATTGAACACTGAAGCTTTCTTT
CASSGGLNTEAFF
>TRBD1|TRBV11-2|-|TRBJ2-2
TGTGCCAGCAGCCTAAGGACAGGCTCGGGGAACACCGGGGAGCTGTTTTTT
CASSLRTGSGNTGELFF
>-|TRBV21-1|-|TRBJ1-4
TGTGCCAGCAGCAAACGCAGGGGGCGAAATGAAAAACTGTTTTTT
CASSKRRGRNEKLFF
>-|TRBV19|-|TRBJ1-2
TGTGCCAGTAACCCAGGGGAAACCATCTATGGCTACACCTTC
CASNPGETIYGYTF
>-|TRBV2|many|TRBJ1-2
TGTGCCAGCAGCAACTCCTATGGCTACACCTTC
CASSNSYGYTF
>TRBD1|TRBV3-1/TRBV3-2|-|TRBJ2-7
TGTGCCAGCAGCCCCGCAGGACAGGGGGTCCACGAGCAGTACTTC
CASSPAGQGVHEQYF
>TRBD1|TRBV7-8|-|TRBJ2-7
TGTGCCAGCAGCTTGAGGGACAGAGGCGAGCAGTACTTC
CASSLRDRGEQYF
>-|TRBV20-1|-|TRBJ1-4
TGCAGTGCTTCCGTTAATGAAAAACTGTTTTTT
CSASVNEKLFF
>TRBD1|TRBV5-1|-|TRBJ2-1
TGCGCCAGCAGCGCTGGGACAGGGGGCCACAATGAGCAGTTCTTC
CASSAGTGGHNEQFF
>-|TRBV19|-|TRBJ2-3
TGTGCCAGTAGTATAGATCCGCCAGGGGGCACAGATACGCAGTATTTT
CASSIDPPGGTDTQYF
>TRBD2|TRBV7-2|-|TRBJ2-2
TGTGCCAGCAGCTTATTCGGGACTAGCGGGTCCGGGGAGCTGTTTTTT
CASSLFGTSGSGELFF
>-|TRBV1|-|TRBJ2-7
TGCACCAGCAGCCAAGGATGCCTCGGACTTTTCTACGAGCAGTACTTC
CTSSQGCLGLFYEQYF
>TRBD1|TRBV2|-|TRBJ1-2
TGTGCCAGCAGGACGACAGGGAGAAATGGCTACACCTTC
CASRTTGRNGYTF
>TRBD2|TRBV7-3|-|TRBJ2-1
TGTGCCAGCAGCATAGCGGGTGGAGGGAACAATGAGCAGTTCTTC
CASSIAGGGNNEQFF
>TRBD1|TRBV6-5|-|TRBJ2-1
TGTGCCAGCAGTTTGGGACAGGCACTCGAGCAGTTCTTC
CASSLGQALEQFF
>-|TRBV6-5|-|TRBJ1-1
TGTGCCAGCAAGAAGGACAGTCGGAACACTGAAGCTTTCTTT
CASKKDSRNTEAFF
>TRBD1|TRBV20-1|-|TRBJ2-3
TGCAGTGCTAGTGGGGCGGGACAGGGTTTAACAGATACGCAGTATTTT
CSASGAGQGLTDTQYF
>-|TRBV14|once|TRBJ2-2
TGTGCCAGCAGCCAAGACTCCAGGACCGGGGAGCTGTTTTTT
CASSQDSRTGELFF
>-|TRBV5-1|-|TRBJ2-7
TGCGCCAGCAGCTTGGATCCAGGAAAATTCGGGCAGTACTTC
CASSLDPGKFGQYF